This TCR beta chain is from a study of blood T cell repertoires in COVID-19. The V gene's germline CDR1 is ENHRY and CDR2 SYGVKD. The CDR3 length is 11 residues. The V gene end was trimmed by 7 bases and the J gene end by 6 bases; junction bases not matched to a gene: 1. Donors were grouped by their self-reported clinical history. Recovered status in Cohort 3 required two negative PCRs, clearance, or symptom resolution. Methods used by the authors: From reference gene primer amplification, estimates of nucleated cell counts were derived. Measured with immunoSEQ multiplex PCR; TCRdb has only the in-frame clones, and not every one. V and J calls plus clone size are reproduced from that table; the DNA served to infer D and trimming. The sample lists 300,000 to 450,000 clones; approximately 84% were seen once.

The receptor's source is a woman in her thirties who had recovered from COVID-19. The chain employs TRBV10-3 and TRBJ2-3, with 7 bases that match TRBD1. The sample consisted of PBMCs or T cells enriched from blood (not recorded which). The CDR3 DNA reads TGTGCCATCAAACAGGGGGATACGCAGTATTTT. Its protein is CAIKQGDTQYF.